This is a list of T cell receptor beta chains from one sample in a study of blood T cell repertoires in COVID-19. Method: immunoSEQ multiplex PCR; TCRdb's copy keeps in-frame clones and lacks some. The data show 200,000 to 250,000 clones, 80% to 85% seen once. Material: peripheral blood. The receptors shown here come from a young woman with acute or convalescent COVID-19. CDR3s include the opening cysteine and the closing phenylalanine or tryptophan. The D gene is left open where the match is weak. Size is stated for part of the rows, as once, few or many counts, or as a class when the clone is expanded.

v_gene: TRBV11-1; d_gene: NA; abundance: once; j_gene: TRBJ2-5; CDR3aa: CASSSVPGVGETQYF; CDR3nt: TGTGCCAGCTCGAGTGTTCCGGGGGTGGGAGAGACCCAGTACTTC
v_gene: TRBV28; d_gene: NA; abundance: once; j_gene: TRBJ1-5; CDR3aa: CASSLTDRNQPQHF; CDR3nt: TGTGCCAGCAGTTTAACGGACAGAAATCAGCCCCAGCATTTT
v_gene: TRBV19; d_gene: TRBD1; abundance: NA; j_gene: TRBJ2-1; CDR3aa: CASSIADRAYNEQFF; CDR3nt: TGTGCCAGTAGTATAGCGGACAGGGCCTACAATGAGCAGTTCTTC
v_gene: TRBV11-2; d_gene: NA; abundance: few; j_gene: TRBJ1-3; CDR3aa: CASSSPLSGVSSGNTIYF; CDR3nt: TGTGCCAGCAGCTCCCCCCTGTCCGGGGTAAGCTCTGGAAACACCATATATTTT
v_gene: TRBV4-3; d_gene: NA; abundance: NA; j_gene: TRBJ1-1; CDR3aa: CASSQDSGVLAGAFF; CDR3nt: TGCGCCAGCAGCCAAGATTCCGGGGTCCTCGCGGGAGCTTTCTTT
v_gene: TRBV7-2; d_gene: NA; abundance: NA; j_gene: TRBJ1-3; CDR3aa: CASSLVARSSGNTIYF; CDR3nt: TGTGCCAGCAGCTTAGTAGCCCGGTCCTCTGGAAACACCATATATTTT
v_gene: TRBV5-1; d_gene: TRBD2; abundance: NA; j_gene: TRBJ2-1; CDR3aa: CASSLELAGGRDEQFF; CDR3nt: TGCGCCAGCAGCTTGGAGCTAGCGGGAGGTAGGGATGAGCAGTTCTTC
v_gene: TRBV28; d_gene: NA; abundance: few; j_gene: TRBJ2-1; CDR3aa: CASSLKVGKEVRMSEQFF; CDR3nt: TGTGCCAGCAGTTTAAAGGTCGGGAAAGAGGTTAGAATGAGTGAGCAGTTCTTC
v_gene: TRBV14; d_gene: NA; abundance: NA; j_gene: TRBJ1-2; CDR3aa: CASSQPGSYYGYTF; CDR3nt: TGTGCCAGCAGCCAGCCAGGGTCTTACTATGGCTACACCTTC
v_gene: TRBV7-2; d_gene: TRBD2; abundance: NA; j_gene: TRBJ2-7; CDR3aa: CASSTPPGGSPYEQYF; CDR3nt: TGTGCCAGCAGCACCCCCCCTGGCGGGAGCCCCTACGAGCAGTACTTC
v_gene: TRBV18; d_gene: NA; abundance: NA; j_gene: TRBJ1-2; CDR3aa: CASSPGGGQLYGYTF; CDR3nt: TGTGCCAGCTCACCAGGTGGGGGCCAACTCTATGGCTACACCTTC
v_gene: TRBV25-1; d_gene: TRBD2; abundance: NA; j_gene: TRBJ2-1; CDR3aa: CASSWTSGSSYNEQFF; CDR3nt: TGTGCCAGCAGCTGGACTAGCGGTTCCTCCTACAATGAGCAGTTCTTC